The T cell receptor beta chain under discussion was sequenced for a study of OX40 agonist ivuxolimab in advanced cancers. Measured with immunoSEQ multiplex PCR; TCRdb has only the in-frame clones, and not every one. Altogether approximately 35,000 clones are present, approximately 80% being singletons, with the ten largest covering around a sixth. Germline lookup yields CDR1 MNHEY and CDR2 SMNVEV (reference sequence). Trimming took off 7 bases at V and 8 bases at J, with 18 bases between the two ends. The CDR3 spans 15 residues. Whole-study results and caveats: The study observed clonal expansion of CD4+ and CD8+ blood T cells by week 6 at 0.1 to 3.0 mg/kg. Expanded peripheral T-cell antigen specificity went undetermined.

About this clone itself: What it recognizes is unknown.

Sample: CD4+ or CD8+ T cells sorted from blood, taken in a trial of the OX40 agonist ivuxolimab. The genes are TRBV27 and TRBJ1-6, with D maybe TRBD1 (5 bases). This TCR came from an adult with an advanced solid tumor such as melanoma, head and neck, liver or kidney cancer. The CDR3 DNA is TGTGCCAGCACTGGGGGGGGTGCTGCGGATTCACCCCTCCACTTT. Protein: CASTGGGAADSPLHF.